What follows are 2 T cell receptor beta chains derived from one specimen sequenced in a study of breast tumors, draining lymph nodes, adjacent tissues. Axillary draining lymph nodes of breast cancer patients supplied the node samples. From the multiplex PCR reads, TCRdb called clonotypes with MiXCR, one entry per CDR3 protein. The sample shows about 89,000 distinct CDR3 sequences, approximately 31% of them seen only once. What was sequenced was axillary lymph node tissue. The receptors were gathered from a female donor with breast cancer. Some clones in this sample may be carry-over from other donors' samples.

This clonotype was counted at least ten times. The V and J genes are TRBV5-1 and TRBJ2-7, with 8 bases identical to TRBD1. V lost 7 bases and J lost 0; bases outside the gene matches: 9. The CDR3 totals 15 residues. In germline, CDR1 is SGHRS, CDR2 YFSETQ. CDR3 amino acids: CASSYGDRSSYEQYF. In nucleotides, the CDR3 is TGCGCCAGCTCTTATGGGGACAGGAGCTCCTACGAGCAGTACTTC.

This sequence joins TRBV5-1 and TRBJ2-7; weak D call: TRBD2 (6 bases). The germline V gene has CDR1 SGHRS and CDR2 YFSETQ. Trimming took off 1 base at V and 5 bases at J, with 22 bases between the two ends. The CDR3 runs 17 residues. DNA for the CDR3: TGCGCCAGCAGCTTGATATTGTCGGGAGTACATCCCCACGAGCAGTACTTC. Translation gives CASSLILSGVHPHEQYF. The whole variable domain, filled in from reference TRBV5-1 and TRBJ2-7, reads KAGVTQTPRYLIKTRGQQVTLSCSPISGHRSVSWYQQTPGQGLQFLFEYFSETQRNKGNFPGRFSGRQFSNSRSEMNVSTLELGDSALYLCASSLILSGVHPHEQYFGPGTRLTVT.